This T cell receptor (beta chain) was retrieved from a study of CXCR3-negative and CXCR3-positive naive CD8 T cells. On this clonotype itself: The antigen is undetermined.

Study-level points and caveats: Comparison of naive subsets found surface CD5 to be comparable, and TCR strength was inferred on the basis of TRB CDR3 properties. A higher hydrophobicity marked the TRB CDR3s of CXCR3-positive naive cells versus CXCR3-negative naive cells. Naive CXCR3-negative and CXCR3-positive cells had similar TRBV-TRBJ usage; memory differed.

UMI-labeled 5' RACE TRB cDNA libraries were prepared from the cells. TCRdb reprocessed the 5' RACE reads and stores each CDR3 protein as one record, lacking DNA. Its listing shows 150,000 to 180,000 distinct CDR3 sequences. Sequencing was carried out using naive CXCR3+ CD8+ T cells from blood. Documented subset: CD45RO-CCR7+CD27+CD95- naive CD8+ T cells expressing CXCR3 (TNR3+). The sequence was obtained from a human donor in good health. Some clones in this sample may be carry-over from other donors' samples.

The CDR3 loop reads CSASPPGVDHEQYF. This chain uses TRBV20-1 with TRBJ2-7; TCRdb names TRBD1, which stays unverified in the absence of DNA. CDR1 and CDR2 (germline): DFQATT, SNEGSKA (reference sequence). CDR3 length: 14 amino acids.